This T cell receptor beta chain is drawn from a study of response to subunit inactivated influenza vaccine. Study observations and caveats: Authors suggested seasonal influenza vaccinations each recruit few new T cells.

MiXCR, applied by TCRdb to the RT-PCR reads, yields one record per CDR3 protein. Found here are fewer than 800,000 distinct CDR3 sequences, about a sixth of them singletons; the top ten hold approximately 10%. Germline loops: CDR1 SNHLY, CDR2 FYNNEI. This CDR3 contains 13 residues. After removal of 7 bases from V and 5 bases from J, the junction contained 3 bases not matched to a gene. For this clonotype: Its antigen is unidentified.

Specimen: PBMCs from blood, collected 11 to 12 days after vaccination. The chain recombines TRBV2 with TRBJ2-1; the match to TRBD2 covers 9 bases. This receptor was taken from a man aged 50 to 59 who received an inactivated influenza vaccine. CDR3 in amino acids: CASISGSHNEQFF. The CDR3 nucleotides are TGTGCCAGCATTAGCGGGAGCCACAATGAGCAGTTCTTC. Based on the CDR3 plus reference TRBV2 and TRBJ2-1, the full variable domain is EPEVTQTPSHQVTQMGQEVILRCVPISNHLYFYWYRQILGQKVEFLVSFYNNEISEKSEIFDDQFSVERPDGSNFTLKIRSTKLEDSAMYFCASISGSHNEQFFGPGTRLTVL.